This T cell receptor (beta chain) stems from a study of blood T cell repertoires in COVID-19 (dated by TCRdb to 2018 to 2021). Background for the entire study: Samples covering the acute and convalescent phases of COVID-19 were provided by collaborators in the United States, Italy and Spain. The prospective study material was composed of cDNA or gDNA derived from T cells, B-cell-depleted T cells, or PBMCs. Deeply sampled blood TCRbeta repertoires from subjects exposed to, actively infected with, or recovered from COVID-19 were included in the dataset. A freely available public database, intended as a resource for researchers studying the immune response to SARS-CoV-2, is where the repertoires were released. Samples came from the ongoing ImmuneRACE study (first 160 participants) plus 1,254 subjects from 6 global collaborators. A de-identified subject ID, COVID-19 status, age in years and sex were almost always included in the sample metadata. Where available, HLA class I and class II types were taken from metadata supplied by the sample provider and were not determined by assay-based typing.

The immunoSEQ Assay, a bias-controlled multiplex PCR, was used to amplify TCRbeta CDR3 regions from genomic DNA. In the paper's pipeline: The number of nucleated cells in each sample was estimated by amplification of reference gene primers within the assay. To quantify the absolute abundance of each unique TCRbeta CDR3 rearrangement, sequence reads were collapsed and filtered. For each sample, productive Simpson clonality was calculated as the square root of Simpson's diversity index over productive rearrangements. TCRdb provides this immuneACCESS table in a form limited to in-frame rearrangements. Some clones are lacking; in checked studies, under half of them reflect an unresolved V gene, and why the rest are absent is not known. V, J and clone size reflect that table, while D and trimming were determined from the DNA. In all, the sample holds roughly 250,000 clones, and around 83% of those were seen once. The ten top clones hold around 12% of the sample.

On this clone itself: The clone's antigen remains unknown. Base qualities were left out, and no much larger clone turns up one base away.

The junction shows trimming of 4 bases on V and 7 bases on J, and the gene matches do not reach 7 bases of it. Counted from cysteine to phenylalanine, this CDR3 has 15 amino acids. Only the CDR3 part of the read is kept: 45 bases, read in frame from the first base. As encoded in the germline V gene (reference sequence), CDR1 is SEHNR while CDR2 is FQNEAQ. Paper-wide results and their limitations: How much clinical and demographic metadata was included differed by source and by participant, and the metadata was provided uncurated.

The collaborating institutions used their own protocols to collect whole blood in K2EDTA tubes. For TCRbeta analysis, collaborators shipped samples in one of three forms: frozen whole blood, isolated PBMCs, or DNA extracted from either of those sample types. The sample was peripheral blood. The origin of this receptor is a woman aged 55-69 years with active or convalescent COVID-19. The rearrangement joined TRBV7-9 to TRBJ2-5; 12 central bases correspond to TRBD2. The DNA reads as follows: TGTGCCAGCAGCTCTAGCGGGGGGGCCCGGGGGACCCAGTACTTC. It translates as CASSSSGGARGTQYF.